This TCR beta chain came from a study of beta chain features in type 1 diabetes. This clone has just a few counts. What it binds is not known. The whole isolated RNA underwent reverse transcription, so sequencing captured expressed TCRB transcripts. Method: immunoSEQ multiplex PCR; TCRdb's copy keeps in-frame clones and lacks some. Here the sample spans hundreds of thousands of clones, around a sixth being singletons. Over 95% purity was reached by all sorted populations. Study-wide findings and caveats: When Type 1 diabetes patients were examined, their TCRB CDR3s proved moderately but significantly shorter in all four CD4+ subsets. Across patients, naive, central memory and Treg TCRB repertoires exhibited apparently greater similarity than was observed across healthy donors. Individuals with type 1 diabetes displayed fewer insertions and more deletions at VDJ junctions.

Material for sequencing was naive CD4+ T cells from blood. The source is a man younger than 35 in good health.

The CDR3 region has the DNA TGTGCCAGCAGCAAGGTTGGGGGGGTCACTGAAGCTTTCTTT. Amino acids: CASSKVGGVTEAFF. The rearrangement uses TRBV14 and TRBJ1-1; the D gene is possibly TRBD1 (5 bases). This CDR3 region has 14 residues. Between the trimmed V and J ends, which lost 5 bases and 4 bases, there was a span of 14 bases. Germline CDR1 reads SGHDN; CDR2 reads FVKESK.